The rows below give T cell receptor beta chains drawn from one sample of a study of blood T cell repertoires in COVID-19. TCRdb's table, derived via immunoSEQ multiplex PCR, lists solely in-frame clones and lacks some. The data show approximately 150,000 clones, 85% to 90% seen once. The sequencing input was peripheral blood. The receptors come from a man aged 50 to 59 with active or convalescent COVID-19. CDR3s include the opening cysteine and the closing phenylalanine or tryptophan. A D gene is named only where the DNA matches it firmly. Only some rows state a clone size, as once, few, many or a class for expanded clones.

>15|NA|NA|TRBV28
CASTPTSYSGNTIYF
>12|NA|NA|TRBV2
CASRLGGGEQYF
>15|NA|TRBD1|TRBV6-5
CASSFQGAQTEKLFF
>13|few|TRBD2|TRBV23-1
CASTLQGGETQYF
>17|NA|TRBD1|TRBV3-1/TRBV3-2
CASSQDRGTVSTGELFF
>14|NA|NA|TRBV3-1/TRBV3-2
CASSQLDRGETQYF
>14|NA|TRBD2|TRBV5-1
CASSLTSGSYEQYF
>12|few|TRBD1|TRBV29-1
CSVGTGGTEAFF
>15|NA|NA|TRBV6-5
CASSSTDSNTGELFF
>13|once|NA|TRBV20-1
CSASRGADNGYTF
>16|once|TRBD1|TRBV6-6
CASSYFGDREGGKLFF
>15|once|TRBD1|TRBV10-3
CAISRTGRDDYGYTF
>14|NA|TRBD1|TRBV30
CAWSGTGYHHGQYF
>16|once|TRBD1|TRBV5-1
CASSLLGTGEAGELFF
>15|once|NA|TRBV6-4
CASSERTANTGELFF
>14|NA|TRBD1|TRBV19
CASGLGQGYDEQFF
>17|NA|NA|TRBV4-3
CASSPNRATASNYGYTF
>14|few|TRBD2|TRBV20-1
CSASKRGDYNEQFF
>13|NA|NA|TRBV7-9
CASSLQGTHEQYF
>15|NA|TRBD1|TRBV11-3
CASSLTGGVTGELFF
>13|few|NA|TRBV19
CASSLSGRGEQYF
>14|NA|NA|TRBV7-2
CASSLGGAQETQYF
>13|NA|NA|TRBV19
CASSSRIWETQYF
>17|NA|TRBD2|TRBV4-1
CASGPGTSGRTYNEQFF